Shown below are 10 T cell receptor beta chains from a single sample sequenced in a study of technical replicates of blood from several donors. Generated by immunoSEQ multiplex PCR, the TCRdb table keeps only in-frame clones and is missing some. The sample has 55,000 to 75,000 clones, less than 95% seen once; the top ten hold 3%. Specimen: PBMCs. The origin of the receptors is a human donor in good health. Some clones in this sample may be carry-over from other donors' samples.

The V call is TRBV10-1, the J call TRBJ2-7, with 7 nucleotides matching TRBD1. Trimming cost V 4 bases and J 5 bases; bases outside gene matches: 11. Germline assignment: CDR1 WNHNN and CDR2 SYGVQD (reference sequence). This CDR3 is built from 15 residues. The CDR3, as DNA: TGCGCCAGCAGTGCCCCCCGCCGGGACAGCCACGAGCAGTACTTC. This gives the protein CASSAPRRDSHEQYF.

This chain connects TRBV7-3 to TRBJ2-3, with 12 nucleotides matching TRBD2. The J segment lost 2 bases and the V segment lost 3 bases, leaving 15 bases of the junction unmatched. The germline CDR1 and CDR2 sequences are SGHTA and FQGTGA. The CDR3 covers 20 residues. The CDR3 reads CASSFRPSGGAGTYTDTQYF. CDR3 DNA: TGTGCCAGCAGCTTCCGGCCTAGCGGGGGGGCCGGTACTTACACAGATACGCAGTATTTT.

The rearrangement uses TRBV11-3 and TRBJ2-3; 7 bases are shared with TRBD2. Trimming cost V 4 bases and J 4 bases; bases outside gene matches: 5. Germline V lookup: CDR1 SGHNT, CDR2 YENEEA. The CDR3 extends over 14 amino acids. The CDR3, as DNA: TGTGCCAGCAGCTCAGCCCGGGAGGCAGATACGCAGTATTTT. Amino acids: CASSSAREADTQYF.

This clone appeared once. The rearrangement joins TRBV6-4 to TRBJ2-1; TRBD1 matches at 9 bases. The CDR3 is 15 residues long. With V trimmed by 0 bases and J by 5 bases, 2 bases remained unmatched. CDR1 is MRHNA and CDR2 is SNTAGT in the germline V gene. The CDR3 loop is CASSDSTGGNNEQFF. Here the CDR3 DNA reads TGTGCCAGCAGTGACTCGACAGGGGGGAACAATGAGCAGTTCTTC.

This sequence joins TRBV9 and TRBJ2-7, with D possibly being TRBD2 (6 bases). From germline, CDR1 is SGDLS and CDR2 YYNGEE. The CDR3 is made up of 15 amino acids. Trimming shortened V by 2 bases and J by 3 bases, and 15 bases separated the two germline ends. This CDR3 is CASSVEVGRSYEQYF. CDR3 DNA sequence: TGTGCCAGCAGCGTTGAGGTGGGGAGGAGCTACGAGCAGTACTTC.

The J gene is TRBJ1-1, the V gene TRBV5-1, with TRBD1 matching over 11 bases. V lost 4 bases and J lost 1; bases outside the gene matches: 9. CDR1 is SGHRS, CDR2 YFSETQ, per germline. The CDR3 spans 17 residues. CDR3 residues: CASSQVRTGGANTEAFF. Written as DNA, the CDR3 is TGCGCCAGCAGCCAAGTCAGGACAGGGGGCGCGAACACTGAAGCTTTCTTT.

This sequence joins TRBV2 and TRBJ2-5; 10 bases line up with TRBD1. CDR1 SNHLY and CDR2 FYNNEI come from the germline V gene. Losses at the gene ends were 6 bases for V and 4 bases for J; bases not matched to a gene: 8. This CDR3 spans 15 amino acids. The CDR3 loop is CASSPTGGGLETQYF. The CDR3 DNA reads TGTGCCAGCAGCCCGACAGGGGGCGGCCTAGAGACCCAGTACTTC.

The chain combines TRBV7-3 with TRBJ1-2, with TRBD1 matching over 8 bases. Unmatched junction bases numbered 6, after V lost 0 bases and J lost 6 bases. The CDR3 has 15 amino acids. Per germline, CDR1 SGHTA and CDR2 FQGTGA. The CDR3 DNA reads as TGTGCCAGCAGCTTAACACCCGACAGGGGAAATGGCTACACCTTC. It is translated as CASSLTPDRGNGYTF. Full variable domain (missing parts from reference TRBV7-3 and TRBJ1-2): GAGVSQTPSNKVTEKGKYVELRCDPISGHTALYWYRQSLGQGPEFLIYFQGTGAADDSGLPNDRFFAVRPEGSVSTLKIQRTERGDSAVYLCASSLTPDRGNGYTFGSGTRLTVV.

This clone occurred a few times. The V gene is TRBV7-6, the J gene TRBJ2-7, with D possibly matching TRBD1 (8 bases). Germline values: CDR1 SGHVS, CDR2 FNYEAQ. V shed 5 bases and J shed 2 bases, with 22 bases lying between them. The CDR3 length is 17 residues. The CDR3 DNA reads TGTGCCAGCAGCCCATCAACAGGGGGGGGTATTGCCTACGAGCAGTACTTC. As protein: CASSPSTGGGIAYEQYF.

The rearrangement uses TRBV4-1 and TRBJ1-2; D is unclear. V was cut by 0 bases and J by 4 bases, with 9 bases left in between. Germline values: CDR1 MGHRA, CDR2 YSYEKL. The CDR3 has 14 residues. Here the CDR3 reads CASSQERVAYGYTF. CDR3 bases: TGCGCCAGCAGCCAAGAACGGGTGGCCTATGGCTACACCTTC.